The clone carrying this T cell receptor (beta chain) was detected a few times. No antigen is known for it. This entry belongs to a study of CD8+ T cells in alopecia areata. Study-level points and caveats: Possibly as an HLA-related effect, TCR sharing across patients appeared less clear than in mice. A great number of expanded lesional clones endured in scalp and blood during tofacitinib.

Treatment reported: oral pan-JAK inhibitor, 5-10 mg twice daily. CDR3 size: 15 residues. Trimming shortened V by 4 bases and J by 3 bases, and 14 bases separated the two germline ends. Germline assignment: CDR1 SGHDT and CDR2 YYEEEE. Extraction and reverse transcription of RNA yielded cDNA as the sequencing template. Produced via immunoSEQ multiplex PCR; TCRdb's table is partial and in-frame only. The sample yields under 200,000 clones, 55% to 75% seen once. This TCR was sampled from a human donor with alopecia areata. The chain employs TRBV5-6 and TRBJ2-1; D not resolved. The material was CD4+ T cells sorted from blood, obtained at week 24, from a patient treated with tofacitinib. CDR3 residues: CASSRISLDYNEQFF. CDR3 sequence (DNA): TGTGCCAGCAGCCGGATCTCTCTAGACTACAATGAGCAGTTCTTC. Full variable domain (missing parts from reference TRBV5-6 and TRBJ2-1): DAGVTQSPTHLIKTRGQQVTLRCSPKSGHDTVSWYQQALGQGPQFIFQYYEEEERQRGNFPDRFSGHQFPNYSSELNVNALLLGDSALYLCASSRISLDYNEQFFGPGTRLTVL.